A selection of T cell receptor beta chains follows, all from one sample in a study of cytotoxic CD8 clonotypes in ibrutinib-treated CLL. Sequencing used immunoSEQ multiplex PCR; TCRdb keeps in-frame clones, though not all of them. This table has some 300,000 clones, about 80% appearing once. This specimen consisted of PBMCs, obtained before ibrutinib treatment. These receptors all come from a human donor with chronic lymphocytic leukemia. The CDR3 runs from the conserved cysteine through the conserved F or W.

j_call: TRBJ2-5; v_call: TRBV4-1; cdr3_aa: CASSQITRVAQYF
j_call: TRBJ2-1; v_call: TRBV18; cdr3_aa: CASSPNRDSNGQFF
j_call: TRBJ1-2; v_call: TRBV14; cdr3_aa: CASSQFVQSPYGYTF
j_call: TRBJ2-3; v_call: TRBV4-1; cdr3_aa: CASSTGQGFTDTQYF
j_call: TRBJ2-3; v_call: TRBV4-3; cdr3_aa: CASSQDGGRRAQYF
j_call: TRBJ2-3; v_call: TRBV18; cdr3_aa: CASSPPGQVTDTQYF
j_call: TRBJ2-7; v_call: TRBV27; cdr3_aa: CASSTTQGTVYYEQYF
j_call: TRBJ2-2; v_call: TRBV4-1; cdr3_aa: CASSHPLAGVGELFF
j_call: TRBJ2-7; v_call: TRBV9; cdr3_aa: CASSYRLAETYEQYF
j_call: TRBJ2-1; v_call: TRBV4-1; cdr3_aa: CASSQVAGVNEQFF